A single sample gave rise to the 21 T cell receptor beta chains below, sequenced in a study of blood T cell repertoires in COVID-19. This table comes from immunoSEQ multiplex PCR, and its TCRdb copy is limited to in-frame clones, with some not included. This table has 180,000 or so clones, 70% to 90% appearing once. The sample taken for sequencing was peripheral blood. The receptors originated from a woman in her 30s with acute or convalescent COVID-19.

The genes are TRBV7-2 and TRBJ1-3, with unresolved D. The germline CDR1 and CDR2 sequences are SGHTA and FQGNSA. CDR3 length equals 14 residues. V shed 0 bases and J shed 2 bases, with 5 bases lying between them. Here the CDR3 DNA reads TGTGCCAGCAGCTTAGCTCATCCTGGAAACACCATATATTTT. It is translated as CASSLAHPGNTIYF.

CDR3 DNA: TGTGCCACCAGTGATTTGCCCACTAGCGGGAGTCGCCGGCTGTTTTTT. This codes for CATSDLPTSGSRRLFF. V is TRBV24-1 and J is TRBJ2-2, with TRBD2 matching 11 bases. Germline values: CDR1 KGHDR, CDR2 SFDVKD. The CDR3 is 16 residues long. Trimming at V came to 0 bases and at J to 13 bases, leaving 9 bases not matched to a gene.

The chain carries TRBV21-1 and TRBJ1-6; TRBD1 is taken as the D call from the table, unchecked against the DNA. TRBV21-1 is an annotated pseudogene. The CDR3 is 14 amino acids. Here the CDR3 reads CATSGTSDNSPLHF. Here the CDR3 DNA reads TGTGCCACTTCCGGGACATCCGATAATTCACCCCTCCACTTT.

This chain uses TRBV2 with TRBJ2-5; 7 bases match TRBD2. Germline CDR1 reads SNHLY; CDR2 reads FYNNEI. The ends lost 7 bases at V and 3 bases at J; junction bases unmatched: 8. This CDR3 is 14 amino acids long. This CDR3 reads CASTRTLAEETQYF. CDR3 sequence (DNA): TGTGCCAGCACCCGGACTCTAGCGGAAGAGACCCAGTACTTC.

In regard to this clone: Other nucleotide sequences in the sample specify the same CDR3. This chain joins TRBV3-1 (or the pseudogene TRBV3-2) and TRBJ1-5; D is perhaps TRBD1 (5 bases). The CDR3 consists of 14 residues. The germline V and J ends were trimmed by 0 bases and 2 bases, with 5 bases remaining between them. Germline-derived CDR1 and CDR2 are LGHDT and YNNKEL (reference sequence). The CDR3 loop is CASSQDRGNQPQHF. The CDR3 nucleotides are TGTGCCAGCAGCCAAGACAGGGGCAATCAGCCCCAGCATTTT.

This clone was detected only once. The J gene is TRBJ1-5, the V gene TRBV27, with unresolved D. The V and J ends lost 3 bases and 5 bases respectively, with 11 bases between them. This CDR3 has 14 amino acids. Germline V CDR1 and CDR2: MNHEY, SMNVEV (reference sequence). The CDR3 loop reads CASSFRGGDQPQHF. CDR3 nucleotides: TGTGCCAGCAGTTTTAGAGGTGGTGATCAGCCCCAGCATTTT.

The chain joins TRBV5-1 to TRBJ2-2; D remains ambiguous. The CDR3 sequence is 15 residues long. V lost 0 bases and J lost 0, with 6 bases in between. CDR1 SGHRS and CDR2 YFSETQ come from the germline V gene. As DNA, the CDR3 is TGCGCCAGCAGCTTGGACACCGCGAACACCGGGGAGCTGTTTTTT. Amino acid sequence: CASSLDTANTGELFF.

The chain carries TRBV18 and TRBJ2-3; 8 nucleotides align to TRBD2. Germline V gene data show CDR1 as KGHSH and CDR2 as LQKENI. After removal of 6 bases from V and 1 base from J, the junction contained 3 bases not matched to a gene. This CDR3 contains 14 residues. In DNA form, the CDR3 reads TGTGCCAGCTCTCCGACTAGCGGCACAGATACGCAGTATTTT. The encoded protein is CASSPTSGTDTQYF.

This chain connects TRBV9 to TRBJ2-1; 8 bases agree with TRBD2. Losses at the gene ends were 0 bases for V and 6 bases for J; bases not matched to a gene: 2. This CDR3 is 14 amino acids long. The germline gives CDR1 SGDLS, CDR2 YYNGEE. CDR3 residues: CASSVAGGPNEQFF. DNA of the CDR3: TGTGCCAGCAGCGTAGCGGGAGGGCCCAATGAGCAGTTCTTC.

V gene TRBV27 combines with J gene TRBJ2-7, with 7 bases that match TRBD1. The CDR3 consists of 14 residues. From germline, CDR1 is MNHEY and CDR2 SMNVEV (reference sequence). V shed 5 bases and J 6 bases; nucleotides not matched to a gene: 10. In nucleotides, the CDR3 is TGTGCCAGCAGTCCATCGACAGGGCCCAGCGAGCAGTACTTC. This sequence encodes CASSPSTGPSEQYF.

The DNA for the CDR3 is TGTGCCAGCAGTTTAGGGCTTGCGGGGCGTACCGGGGAGCTGTTTTTT. It is translated as CASSLGLAGRTGELFF. This rearrangement joins TRBV28 to TRBJ2-2, with D possibly being TRBD2 (6 bases). Germline loops: CDR1 MDHEN, CDR2 SYDVKM. The CDR3 sequence is 16 residues long. V lost 2 bases and J 5 bases, leaving 15 bases between the germline ends.

The chain is built from TRBV11-2 and TRBJ2-7; 7 positions agree with TRBD1. This CDR3 is built from 15 residues. CDR1 SGHAT and CDR2 FQNNGV come from the germline V gene. J was trimmed by 4 bases and V by 0 bases; bases with no gene match: 6. Here the CDR3 DNA reads TGTGCCAGCAGCTTAGAGGGGACAGATGCGTACGAGCAGTACTTC. It encodes CASSLEGTDAYEQYF.

The CDR3 region is CSVEDTGGEETQYF. CDR3 in DNA: TGCAGCGTTGAAGACACAGGGGGGGAGGAGACCCAGTACTTC. The rearrangement uses TRBV29-1 and TRBJ2-5; possible D gene TRBD1, 8 bases. There are 14 residues in the CDR3. In germline, CDR1 is SQVTM, CDR2 ANQGSEA. Trimming removed 0 bases at V and 5 bases at J, with 13 bases between.

The rearrangement joins TRBV5-1 to TRBJ1-5; 7 nucleotides agree with TRBD1. This CDR3 contains 14 residues. The V and J ends lost 0 bases and 7 bases, in that order; junction bases with no gene match: 4. Germline assignment: CDR1 SGHRS and CDR2 YFSETQ. The DNA for the CDR3 is TGCGCCAGCAGCTTGGATCAGGGGGGCCAGCCCCAGCATTTT. Its translation is CASSLDQGGQPQHF.

Here the CDR3 DNA reads TGTGCCAGCAGCTTAGGGGACAAAAAAGAGACCCAGTACTTC. Translating it yields CASSLGDKKETQYF. This sequence joins TRBV7-9 and TRBJ2-5; D perhaps matches TRBD1 (6 bases). This CDR3 has 14 residues. The V end lost 1 base, the J end lost 3 bases, and 9 bases lay between the germline ends. CDR1 SEHNR and CDR2 FQNEAQ come from the germline V gene (reference sequence).

Only a few counts were recorded for this clone. V and J are TRBV4-2 and TRBJ1-2; TRBD1 matches 7 bases. Germline V gene data show CDR1 as LGHNA and CDR2 as YNFKEQ. The CDR3 runs 14 residues. Losses at the gene ends were 6 bases for V and 3 bases for J; bases not matched to a gene: 7. CDR3: CASRRTGSDYGYTF. In nucleotides, the CDR3 is TGTGCCAGCAGAAGGACAGGATCCGACTATGGCTACACCTTC.

This clone appeared a single time. The V and J genes are TRBV4-2 and TRBJ2-1; 10 bases match TRBD2. Germline CDR1 and CDR2: LGHNA and YNFKEQ. This CDR3 has 18 amino acids. V lost 0 bases, J lost 8 bases, and 13 bases stayed unmatched. CDR3 sequence: CASSQDLAGVGIGYEQFF. Here the CDR3 DNA reads TGTGCCAGCAGCCAAGATCTAGCGGGAGTTGGTATAGGGTATGAGCAGTTCTTC.

This clone was recorded only once. The gene calls are TRBV5-6 and TRBJ2-1; D is uncertain. Trimming took off 4 bases at V and 10 bases at J, with 12 bases between the two ends. This CDR3 comprises 12 residues. Germline assignment: CDR1 SGHDT and CDR2 YYEEEE. CDR3 in amino acids: CASSRNWREQFF. CDR3 DNA: TGTGCCAGCAGCCGTAACTGGCGGGAGCAGTTCTTC.

The J gene is TRBJ2-5, the V gene TRBV28; 12 bases align to TRBD2. Germline V gene lookup returns CDR1 MDHEN and CDR2 SYDVKM. The CDR3 covers 15 residues. V shed 6 bases and J 2 bases; nucleotides not matched to a gene: 4. The CDR3 region is CASRLTSGRQETQYF. CDR3 DNA: TGTGCCAGCAGGCTCACTAGCGGGAGGCAAGAGACCCAGTACTTC.

V usage is TRBV2 and J usage is TRBJ2-1; no definite D call. The germline CDR1 and CDR2 sequences are SNHLY and FYNNEI. V lost 8 bases to trimming and J lost 7 bases, with 9 bases between them. The length of the CDR3 is 11 residues. CDR3 nucleotide sequence: TGTGCCAGCTGCTACTCGAATGAGCAGTTCTTC. Protein product: CASCYSNEQFF.

DNA for the CDR3: TGTGCCAGCAGCCTAGCGGGAGAGGGAGATACGCAGTATTTT. Protein product: CASSLAGEGDTQYF. This chain uses TRBV11-2 with TRBJ2-3; TRBD2 matches at 10 bases. The CDR3 runs 14 residues. V was clipped by 5 bases and J by 5 bases; unmatched bases: 4. In germline, CDR1 is SGHAT, CDR2 FQNNGV.